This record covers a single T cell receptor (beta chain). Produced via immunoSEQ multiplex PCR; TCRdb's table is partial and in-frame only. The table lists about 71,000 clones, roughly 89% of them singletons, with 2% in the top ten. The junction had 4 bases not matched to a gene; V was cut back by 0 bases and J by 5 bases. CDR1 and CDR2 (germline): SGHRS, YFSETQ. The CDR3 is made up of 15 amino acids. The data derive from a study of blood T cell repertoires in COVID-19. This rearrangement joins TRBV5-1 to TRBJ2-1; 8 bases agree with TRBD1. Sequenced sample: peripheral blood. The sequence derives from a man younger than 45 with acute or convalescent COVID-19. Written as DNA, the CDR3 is TGCGCCAGCAGCTTGGGTCAGGGGGCCCACAATGAGCAGTTCTTC. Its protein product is CASSLGQGAHNEQFF.